A single TCR beta chain is shown here with its context. A read error may be the cause here, since a much bigger clone is one base away. The length of the CDR3 is 17 residues. Per germline, CDR1 MNHNS and CDR2 SASEGT. TCRdb re-analysed the 5' RACE reads in MiXCR, keeping a single row per CDR3 protein. The data contain 210,000 or so distinct CDR3 sequences, 8% to 10% of them seen just once; the ten biggest clones take up approximately 5%. These data originate in a study of CD8 T cells in ankylosing spondylitis. Sequencing was done on a sample of blood, either unsorted or a sorted T cell fraction (not recorded which). The receptor comes from a female donor with ankylosing spondylitis or in good health (not recorded which). The chain links TRBV6-1 to TRBJ2-3; TRBD2 matches at 13 bases. CDR3 coding DNA: TGTACCAGCATTCCGGGGGGACTAGCGGGAAACACAGATACGCAGTATTTT. Amino acids: CTSIPGGLAGNTDTQYF.